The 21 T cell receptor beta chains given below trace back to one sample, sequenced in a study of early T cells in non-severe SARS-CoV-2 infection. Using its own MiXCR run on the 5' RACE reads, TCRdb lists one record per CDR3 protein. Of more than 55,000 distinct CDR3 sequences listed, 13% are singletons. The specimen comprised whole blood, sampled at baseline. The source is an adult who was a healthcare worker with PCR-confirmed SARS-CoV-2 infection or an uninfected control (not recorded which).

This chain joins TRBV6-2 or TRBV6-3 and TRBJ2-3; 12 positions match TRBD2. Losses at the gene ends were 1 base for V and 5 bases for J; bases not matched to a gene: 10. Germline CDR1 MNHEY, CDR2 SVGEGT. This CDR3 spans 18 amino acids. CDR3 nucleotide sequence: TGTGCCAGCAGTTACTGGCTAGCGGGAGGGCCAACCGGAGATACGCAGTATTTT. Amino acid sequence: CASSYWLAGGPTGDTQYF.

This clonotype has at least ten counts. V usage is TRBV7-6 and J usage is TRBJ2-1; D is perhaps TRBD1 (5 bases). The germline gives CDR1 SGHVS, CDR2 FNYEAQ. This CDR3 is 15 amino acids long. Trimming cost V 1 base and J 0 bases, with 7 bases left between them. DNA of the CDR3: TGTGCCAGCAGCTTAGACAGGAGCTCCTACAATGAGCAGTTCTTC. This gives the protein CASSLDRSSYNEQFF.

The CDR3 here is CSVEGPRTGNEQFF. CDR3 sequence (DNA): TGCAGCGTTGAAGGGCCGCGGACCGGCAATGAGCAGTTCTTC. The chain has TRBV29-1 and TRBJ2-1, with D hard to call. The CDR3 runs 14 residues. Between the trimmed V and J ends, which lost 1 base and 6 bases, there was a span of 13 bases. Per the germline V gene, CDR1 is SQVTM and CDR2 is ANQGSEA.

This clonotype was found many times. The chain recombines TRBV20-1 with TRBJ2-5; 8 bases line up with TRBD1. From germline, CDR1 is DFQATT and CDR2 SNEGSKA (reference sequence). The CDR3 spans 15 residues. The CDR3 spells CSAPAGQGRPETQYF. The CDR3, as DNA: TGCAGCGCCCCAGCAGGACAGGGCCGTCCAGAGACCCAGTACTTC.

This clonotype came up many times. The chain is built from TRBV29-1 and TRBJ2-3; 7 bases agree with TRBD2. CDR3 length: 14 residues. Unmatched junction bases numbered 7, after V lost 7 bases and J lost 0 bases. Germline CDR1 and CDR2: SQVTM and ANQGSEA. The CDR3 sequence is CSAISGASTDTQYF. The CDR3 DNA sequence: TGCAGCGCGATCAGCGGGGCTAGCACAGATACGCAGTATTTT.

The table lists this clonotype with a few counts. The CDR3 DNA sequence: TGTGCCAGCAGCTTAGATCAGGGTGAAGCTTTCTTT. As protein: CASSLDQGEAFF. The chain joins TRBV11-2 to TRBJ1-1; maybe TRBD1 (5 bases). Deletions cut 0 bases from V and 7 bases from J, with 6 bases between. This CDR3 has 12 amino acids. CDR1 and CDR2 (germline): SGHAT, FQNNGV.

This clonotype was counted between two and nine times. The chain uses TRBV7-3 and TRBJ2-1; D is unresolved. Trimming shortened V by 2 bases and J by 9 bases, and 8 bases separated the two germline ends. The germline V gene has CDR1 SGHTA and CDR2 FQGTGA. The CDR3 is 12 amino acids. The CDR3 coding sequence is TGTGCCAGCAGCTTATCGGGCGGTGAGCAGTTCTTC. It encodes CASSLSGGEQFF.

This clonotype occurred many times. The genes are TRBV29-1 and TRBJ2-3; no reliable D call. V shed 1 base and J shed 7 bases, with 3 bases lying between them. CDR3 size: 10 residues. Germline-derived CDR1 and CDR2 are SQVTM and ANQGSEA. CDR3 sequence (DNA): TGCAGCGTTGAAGGTCATACGCAGTATTTT. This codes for CSVEGHTQYF.

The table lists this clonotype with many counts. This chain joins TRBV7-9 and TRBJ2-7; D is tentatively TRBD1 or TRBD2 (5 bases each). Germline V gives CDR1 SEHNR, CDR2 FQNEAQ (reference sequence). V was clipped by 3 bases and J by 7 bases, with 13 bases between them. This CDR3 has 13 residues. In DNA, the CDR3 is TGTGCCAGCAGCTTCGACAGATCGGGGGAGCAGTACTTC. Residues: CASSFDRSGEQYF.

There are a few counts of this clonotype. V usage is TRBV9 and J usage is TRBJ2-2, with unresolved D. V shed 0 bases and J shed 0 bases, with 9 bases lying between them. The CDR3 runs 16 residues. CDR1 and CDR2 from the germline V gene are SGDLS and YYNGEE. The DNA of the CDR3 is TGTGCCAGCAGCGTAGCGACCGCCTCGAACACCGGGGAGCTGTTTTTT. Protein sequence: CASSVATASNTGELFF.

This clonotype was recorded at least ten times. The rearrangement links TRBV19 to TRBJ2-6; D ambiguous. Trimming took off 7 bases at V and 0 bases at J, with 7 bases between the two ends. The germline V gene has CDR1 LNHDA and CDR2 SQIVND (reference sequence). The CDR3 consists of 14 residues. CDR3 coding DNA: TGTGCCAGTACCTCGGGCTCTGGGGCCAACGTCCTGACTTTC. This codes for CASTSGSGANVLTF. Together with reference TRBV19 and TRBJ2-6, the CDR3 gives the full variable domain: DGGITQSPKYLFRKEGQNVTLSCEQNLNHDAMYWYRQDPGQGLRLIYYSQIVNDFQKGDIAEGYSVSREKKESFPLTVTSAQKNPTAFYLCASTSGSGANVLTFGAGSRLTVL.

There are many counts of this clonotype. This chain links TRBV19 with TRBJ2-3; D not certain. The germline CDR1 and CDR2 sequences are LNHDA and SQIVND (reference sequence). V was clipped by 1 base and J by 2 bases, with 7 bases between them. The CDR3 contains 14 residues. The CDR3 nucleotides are TGTGCCAGTAGTATAGGACTTTTCACAGATACGCAGTATTTT. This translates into CASSIGLFTDTQYF. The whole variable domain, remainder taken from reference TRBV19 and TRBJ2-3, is DGGITQSPKYLFRKEGQNVTLSCEQNLNHDAMYWYRQDPGQGLRLIYYSQIVNDFQKGDIAEGYSVSREKKESFPLTVTSAQKNPTAFYLCASSIGLFTDTQYFGPGTRLTVL.

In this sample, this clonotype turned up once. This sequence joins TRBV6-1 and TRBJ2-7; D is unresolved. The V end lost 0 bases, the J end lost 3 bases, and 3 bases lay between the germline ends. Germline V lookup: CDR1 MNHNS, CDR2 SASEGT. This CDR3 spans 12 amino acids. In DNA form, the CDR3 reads TGTGCCAGCAGTGAAGCCGTCTACGAGCAGTACTTC. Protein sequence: CASSEAVYEQYF.

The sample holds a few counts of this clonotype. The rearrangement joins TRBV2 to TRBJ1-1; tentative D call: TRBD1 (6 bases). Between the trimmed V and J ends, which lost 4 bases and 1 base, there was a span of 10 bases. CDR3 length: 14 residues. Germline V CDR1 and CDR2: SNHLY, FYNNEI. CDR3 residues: CASSVGGWNTEAFF. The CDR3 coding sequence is TGTGCCAGCAGTGTGGGGGGCTGGAACACTGAAGCTTTCTTT. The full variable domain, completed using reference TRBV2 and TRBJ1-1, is EPEVTQTPSHQVTQMGQEVILRCVPISNHLYFYWYRQILGQKVEFLVSFYNNEISEKSEIFDDQFSVERPDGSNFTLKIRSTKLEDSAMYFCASSVGGWNTEAFFGQGTRLTVV.

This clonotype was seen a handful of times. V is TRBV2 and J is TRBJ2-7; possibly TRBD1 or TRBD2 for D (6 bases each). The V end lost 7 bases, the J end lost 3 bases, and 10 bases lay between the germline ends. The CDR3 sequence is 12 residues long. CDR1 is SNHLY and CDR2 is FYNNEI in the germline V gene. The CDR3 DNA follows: TGTGCCAGCAAGGGGGACTTCTACGAGCAGTACTTC. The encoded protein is CASKGDFYEQYF.

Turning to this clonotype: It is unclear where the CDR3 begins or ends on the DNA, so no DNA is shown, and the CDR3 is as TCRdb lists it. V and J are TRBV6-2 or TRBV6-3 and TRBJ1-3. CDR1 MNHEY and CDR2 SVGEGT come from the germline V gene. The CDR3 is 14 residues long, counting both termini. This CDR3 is CASSSSVSGNTIYF.

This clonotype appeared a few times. In nucleotides, the CDR3 is TGTGCCAGCAGCCCCGACGTAGGTTCACCCCTCCACTTT. Amino acid sequence: CASSPDVGSPLHF. V gene TRBV7-9 combines with J gene TRBJ1-6; D gene unclear. The CDR3 has 13 residues. V was trimmed by 5 bases and J by 9 bases, leaving 11 bases between them. Germline-derived CDR1 and CDR2 are SEHNR and FQNEAQ (reference sequence).

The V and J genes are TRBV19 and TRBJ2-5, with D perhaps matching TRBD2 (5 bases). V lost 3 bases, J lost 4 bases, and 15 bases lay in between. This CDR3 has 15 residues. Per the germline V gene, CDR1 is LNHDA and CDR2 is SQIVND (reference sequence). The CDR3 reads CASSISAMGRETQYF. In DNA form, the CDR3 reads TGTGCCAGTAGTATTTCCGCCATGGGGAGAGAGACCCAGTACTTC.

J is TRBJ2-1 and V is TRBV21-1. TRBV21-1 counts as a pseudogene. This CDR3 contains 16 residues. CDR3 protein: CASSSHEPDRPDEQFF. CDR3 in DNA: TGTGCCAGCAGCTCCCACGAACCGGACCGTCCTGATGAGCAGTTCTTC.

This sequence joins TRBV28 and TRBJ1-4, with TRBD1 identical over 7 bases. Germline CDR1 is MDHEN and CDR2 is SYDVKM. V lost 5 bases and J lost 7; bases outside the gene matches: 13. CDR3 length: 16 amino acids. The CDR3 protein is CASSPWATGLSEKLFF. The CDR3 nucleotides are TGTGCCAGCAGTCCCTGGGCGACAGGGTTATCTGAAAAACTGTTTTTT.

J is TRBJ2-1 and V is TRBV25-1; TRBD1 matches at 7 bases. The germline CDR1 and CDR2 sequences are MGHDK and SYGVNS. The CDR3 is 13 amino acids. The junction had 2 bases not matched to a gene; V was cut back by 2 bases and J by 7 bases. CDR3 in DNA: TGTGCCAGCAGTGAACGACAGGGAAATGAGCAGTTCTTC. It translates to CASSERQGNEQFF.